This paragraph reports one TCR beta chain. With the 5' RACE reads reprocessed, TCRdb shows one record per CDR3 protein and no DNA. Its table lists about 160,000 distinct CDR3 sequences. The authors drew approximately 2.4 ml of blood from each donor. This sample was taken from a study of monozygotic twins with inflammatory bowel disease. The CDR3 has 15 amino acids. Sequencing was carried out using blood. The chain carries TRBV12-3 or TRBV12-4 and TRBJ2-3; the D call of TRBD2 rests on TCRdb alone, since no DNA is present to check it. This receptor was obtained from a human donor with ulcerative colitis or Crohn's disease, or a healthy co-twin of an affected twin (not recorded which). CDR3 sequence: CASTRRTSSPDTQYF.